The 11 T cell receptor beta chains presented below share a single source sample, sequenced in a study of blood T cell repertoires in COVID-19. Some clones are missing from TCRdb's copy, which holds only in-frame ones; the method was immunoSEQ multiplex PCR. The sample includes about 140,000 clones, roughly four fifths of them seen just once. Sequenced material: peripheral blood. Source of these receptors: a woman of 80 years or more with active or convalescent COVID-19.

The rearrangement links TRBV19 to TRBJ2-5, with TRBD2 identical over 9 bases. The ends lost 3 bases at V and 0 bases at J; junction bases unmatched: 5. CDR3 length: 16 amino acids. Germline-derived CDR1 and CDR2 are LNHDA and SQIVND (reference sequence). CDR3 region: CASSMALAGNQETQYF. The CDR3 DNA reads as TGTGCCAGTAGTATGGCACTAGCGGGCAACCAAGAGACCCAGTACTTC.

As to this clone: The junction does not match germline at one end; this may be a read error. The rearrangement links TRBV7-7 to TRBJ2-5, with 9 positions matching TRBD1. Germline assignment: CDR1 SSHAT and CDR2 FNYEAQ (reference sequence). The CDR3 is 15 amino acids. The CDR3 nucleotides read TGTGCTAGCAGCTTAGGAAGGACAGGGGTGGAGACCCAGTACTTC. Protein product: CASSLGRTGVETQYF.

This CDR3 is CASSDRTGGTDTQYF. The CDR3 bases are TGCGCCAGCAGCGACCGGACAGGGGGCACAGATACGCAGTATTTT. The V call is TRBV5-1, the J call TRBJ2-3; 9 bases fit TRBD1. The CDR3 runs to 15 residues. The germline CDR1 and CDR2 sequences are SGHRS and YFSETQ. V lost 4 bases, J lost 1 base, and 4 bases stayed unmatched.

This chain joins TRBV11-3 and TRBJ2-3; D might be TRBD2 (6 bases). Germline loops: CDR1 SGHNT, CDR2 YENEEA. CDR3 size: 13 residues. The ends were cut back, 5 bases at V and 6 bases at J, with 12 bases in the middle. CDR3 DNA sequence: TGTGCCAGCAGCGATGGGGGGACCGATACGCAGTATTTT. It specifies CASSDGGTDTQYF.

The chain carries TRBV11-1 and TRBJ2-7, with D possibly being TRBD2 (6 bases). With 1 base removed from V and 6 bases from J, the gap between germline ends came to 10 bases. The germline V gene encodes CDR1 SGHAT and CDR2 FQDESV (reference sequence). This CDR3 has 13 amino acids. The DNA for the CDR3 is TGTGCCAGCAGCTTAGAATCCGGGAGCGAGCAGTACTTC. Its translation: CASSLESGSEQYF.

The gene calls are TRBV4-3 and TRBJ1-2; 9 bases are a match to TRBD1. V dropped 2 bases and J dropped 10; count of bases not matched to a gene: 11. Germline CDR1 is LGHNA and CDR2 is YSLEER. CDR3 size: 15 residues. The CDR3 region has the DNA TGCGCCAGCAGCCAAACGACAGGGGGTTCGCTTTCCTACACCTTC. The encoded protein is CASSQTTGGSLSYTF.

The chain joins TRBV6-2 or TRBV6-3 to TRBJ2-1; D not resolved. V was cut by 2 bases and J by 5 bases, with 4 bases left in between. CDR3 length: 12 amino acids. The germline gives CDR1 MNHEY, CDR2 SVGEGT. The CDR3 loop reads CASSYPDNEQFF. The CDR3 coding sequence is TGTGCCAGCAGTTACCCCGACAATGAGCAGTTCTTC.

The chain has TRBV6-5 and TRBJ1-4; 7 bases agree with TRBD1. Germline V gives CDR1 MNHEY, CDR2 SVGAGI. CDR3 length equals 14 residues. J gave up 8 bases and V 6 bases, and 9 bases lay outside the gene matches. CDR3 amino acids: CASRATGLGEKLFF. CDR3 sequence (DNA): TGTGCCAGCAGGGCGACAGGGTTAGGGGAAAAACTGTTTTTT.

The rearrangement joins TRBV6-2 or TRBV6-3 to TRBJ1-6; 10 nucleotides align to TRBD1. This CDR3 region has 15 residues. Per the germline V gene, CDR1 is MNHEY and CDR2 is SVGEGT. Trimming removed 5 bases from V and 10 bases from J; junction bases left unmatched: 8. CDR3 region: CASSTRDRGISPLHF. DNA of the CDR3: TGTGCCAGCAGTACCCGGGACAGGGGTATATCACCCCTCCACTTT.

The chain employs TRBV28 and TRBJ2-5; perhaps TRBD1 as D (6 bases). There are 13 residues in the CDR3. Looked up from germline, CDR1 is MDHEN and CDR2 is SYDVKM. V lost 6 bases to trimming and J lost 14 bases, with 22 bases between them. The CDR3 loop reads CASSSLTGFQGYF. The CDR3 DNA reads as TGTGCCAGCAGCTCCCTCACAGGGTTTCAAGGTTACTTC.

J is TRBJ2-7 and V is TRBV7-2; tentatively, D is TRBD1 (5 bases). This CDR3 has 14 residues. Per germline, CDR1 SGHTA and CDR2 FQGNSA. The ends were cut back, 1 base at V and 10 bases at J, with 17 bases in the middle. The CDR3 region is CASSLDQKQVPQYF. DNA for the CDR3: TGTGCCAGCAGCTTAGACCAAAAACAGGTCCCTCAGTACTTC.